Listed below are T cell receptor beta chains from one sample, sequenced in a study of CD8 T cells in ankylosing spondylitis. TCRdb processed the 5' RACE reads anew with MiXCR; each CDR3 protein has one entry. The table has about 390,000 distinct CDR3 sequences, around 22% seen once. Sequencing was performed on blood, either unsorted or a sorted T cell fraction (not recorded which). These receptors all stem from a male donor with ankylosing spondylitis. The CDR3 runs from the conserved cysteine through the conserved F or W. D genes are given only for firm matches. Clone size is not always given. Where it is, it says once, few, many or a class for expanded clones.

>few|TRBV24-1|TRBD1|TRBJ2-1
CATAEGQTLYNEQFF
TGTGCCACCGCAGAGGGACAGACTTTATACAATGAGCAGTTCTTC
>NA|TRBV4-1|NA|TRBJ2-7
CASSPYPPGNRDPEREQYF
TGCGCCAGCAGCCCCTACCCGCCCGGAAACCGGGACCCCGAAAGAGAGCAGTACTTC
>few|TRBV28|NA|TRBJ2-1
CASSHPSIGQFF
TGTGCCAGCAGCCATCCTAGTATTGGGCAGTTCTTC
>NA|TRBV27|TRBD2|TRBJ2-5
CASSPHSGSSETQYF
TGTGCCAGCAGTCCTCATAGCGGGAGTTCGGAGACCCAGTACTTC
>few|TRBV10-3|TRBD2|TRBJ2-1
CAISVLAERYEQFF
TGTGCCATCAGTGTACTAGCGGAGAGGTATGAGCAGTTCTTC
>NA|TRBV12-3/TRBV12-4|NA|TRBJ1-4
CASSDRLGRTNEKLFF
TGTGCCAGCAGTGACAGACTTGGTCGGACTAATGAAAAACTGTTTTTT
>few|TRBV6-2/TRBV6-3|TRBD2|TRBJ2-1
CASSFLTSRNEQFF
TGTGCCAGCAGTTTCTTGACTAGCCGTAATGAGCAGTTCTTC
>few|TRBV18|TRBD1|TRBJ1-4
CASSPSTGGHEKLFF
TGTGCCAGCTCCCCCTCGACAGGGGGACATGAAAAACTGTTTTTT
>many|TRBV21-1|NA|TRBJ2-2
CASSGLAVNTGELFF
TGTGCCAGCAGCGGACTAGCGGTGAACACCGGGGAGCTGTTTTTT
>many|TRBV5-1|NA|TRBJ1-1
CASSLAGLPEAFF
TGCGCCAGCAGCTTGGCCGGATTGCCTGAAGCTTTCTTT
>NA|TRBV28|NA|TRBJ2-7
CASRPAGGHYEQYF
TGTGCCAGCAGACCAGCCGGAGGGCACTACGAGCAGTACTTC
>few|TRBV25-1|TRBD1|TRBJ2-1
CASQGQGINEQFF
TGTGCCAGCCAGGGACAGGGAATAAATGAGCAGTTCTTC
>many|TRBV19|NA|TRBJ2-7
CASSLGQGSLYEQYF
TGTGCCAGTAGTCTGGGGCAGGGGAGCCTCTACGAGCAGTACTTC
>NA|TRBV20-1|TRBD1|TRBJ1-1
CSAQDRLNTEAFF
TGCAGTGCTCAGGACAGGTTGAACACTGAAGCTTTCTTT
>NA|TRBV7-9|NA|TRBJ2-1
CASSRVGGEQFF
TGTGCCAGCAGTAGGGTTGGCGGCGAGCAGTTCTTC
>NA|TRBV28|NA|TRBJ2-3
CASSLWAPGGDTQYF
TGTGCCAGCAGTTTATGGGCCCCTGGAGGGGATACGCAGTATTTT
>NA|TRBV7-9|TRBD1|TRBJ1-1
CASSTYRGLRTEAFF
TGTGCCAGCAGCACCTACAGGGGGCTCCGCACTGAAGCTTTCTTT
>few|TRBV7-2|NA|TRBJ2-7
CASSLVPDTIYEQYF
TGTGCCAGCAGCTTAGTCCCGGACACGATCTACGAGCAGTACTTC
>NA|TRBV11-2|TRBD1|TRBJ2-5
CASSRGGTGLETQYF
TGTGCCAGCAGCCGTGGGGGGACAGGGCTTGAGACCCAGTACTTC
>NA|TRBV7-2|NA|TRBJ1-2
CASSLFAGNLYGYTF
TGTGCCAGCAGCTTATTTGCAGGGAACCTCTATGGCTACACCTTC
>NA|TRBV12-3/TRBV12-4|NA|TRBJ1-4
CASSFRGVLGEKLFF
TGTGCCAGCAGTTTTAGAGGGGTCTTAGGAGAAAAACTGTTTTTT
>few|TRBV5-1|NA|TRBJ1-1
CASSLAGGGTEAFF
TGCGCCAGCAGCTTAGCAGGAGGCGGCACTGAAGCTTTCTTT
>NA|TRBV24-1|NA|TRBJ2-1
CATSDPPDSNEQFF
TGTGCCACCAGTGACCCCCCGGACAGCAATGAGCAGTTCTTC
>NA|TRBV25-1|NA|TRBJ1-3
CASSESRYSGNTIYF
TGTGCCAGCAGTGAGTCCAGATACTCTGGAAACACCATATATTTT
>few|TRBV11-2|TRBD2|TRBJ2-1
CASSLAVSSGSYNEQFF
TGTGCCAGCAGCTTAGCTGTGTCTAGCGGGAGCTACAATGAGCAGTTCTTC
>NA|TRBV28|NA|TRBJ2-7
CASSRRGVYEQYF
TGTGCCAGCAGTCGGAGGGGAGTCTACGAGCAGTACTTC
>NA|TRBV2|NA|TRBJ2-1
CATSWGLVVGHEQFF
TGTGCCACCTCATGGGGCCTAGTCGTCGGCCATGAGCAGTTCTTC
>few|TRBV12-3/TRBV12-4|NA|TRBJ2-2
CASSPDYPLLFF
TGTGCCAGCAGTCCGGACTACCCGTTACTGTTTTTT
>NA|TRBV15|TRBD2|TRBJ2-1
CATSSWTSGYNEQFF
TGTGCCACCAGCAGCTGGACTAGCGGTTACAATGAGCAGTTCTTC
>NA|TRBV29-1|TRBD1|TRBJ1-2
CSVTGAGYGYTF
TGCAGCGTGACAGGGGCTGGCTATGGCTACACCTTC
>NA|TRBV7-2|NA|TRBJ2-7
CASSLAPGTGYEQYF
TGTGCCAGCAGCTTAGCCCCGGGGACTGGATACGAGCAGTACTTC
>NA|TRBV3-1|NA|TRBJ2-6
CASSKEVRSSGANVLTF
TGTGCCAGCAGCAAAGAGGTCAGAAGCTCTGGGGCCAACGTCCTGACTTTC
>few|TRBV6-1|NA|TRBJ2-2
CASSDLSITGELFF
TGTGCCAGCAGTGATCTGAGCATCACCGGGGAGCTGTTTTTT
>NA|TRBV18|NA|TRBJ2-2
CASSPRTSGTPGELFF
TGTGCCAGCTCACCAAGAACCTCGGGAACTCCCGGGGAGCTGTTTTTT
>few|TRBV28|NA|TRBJ2-7
CASSRNYEQYF
TGTGCCAGCAGTAGAAATTACGAGCAGTACTTC
>few|TRBV10-3|NA|TRBJ1-4
CAIGEDQKLFF
TGTGCCATCGGAGAAGACCAAAAACTGTTTTTT
>few|TRBV20-1|NA|TRBJ1-5
CSASGRGPNQPQHF
TGCAGTGCTAGTGGGCGGGGACCAAATCAGCCCCAGCATTTT
>few|TRBV12-3/TRBV12-4|NA|TRBJ2-3
CASSFVPSLQYF
TGTGCCAGCAGTTTCGTCCCAAGTTTGCAGTATTTT
>few|TRBV10-3|NA|TRBJ2-2
CAISSTITGELFF
TGTGCCATCAGTTCGACTATCACCGGGGAGCTGTTTTTT
>NA|TRBV7-3|NA|TRBJ2-2
CASSLSIVSGELFF
TGTGCCAGCAGCTTAAGTATTGTCTCCGGGGAGCTGTTTTTT
>NA|TRBV28|TRBD1|TRBJ2-5
CASRIDRGARQETQYF
TGTGCCAGTCGCATCGACAGGGGAGCGAGGCAAGAGACCCAGTACTTC
>NA|TRBV19|NA|TRBJ2-3
CASSMARWSPTDTQYF
TGTGCCAGTAGTATGGCTCGCTGGAGCCCCACAGATACGCAGTATTTT
>NA|TRBV28|TRBD1|TRBJ1-3
CASSLQGGQDLFSGNTIYF
TGTGCCAGCAGTTTACAGGGGGGACAGGACCTTTTCTCTGGAAACACCATATATTTT
>few|TRBV9|TRBD1|TRBJ1-5
CASSEDGTGNQPQHF
TGTGCCAGCAGTGAGGACGGGACAGGAAATCAGCCCCAGCATTTT
>few|TRBV20-1|NA|TRBJ2-7
CSAPLSGAYEQYF
TGCAGTGCTCCCCTAAGTGGAGCCTACGAGCAGTACTTC
>once|TRBV11-1|NA|TRBJ2-7
CASSFSVGPTSYEQYF
TGTGCCAGCAGCTTTTCGGTAGGCCCGACGTCATACGAGCAGTACTTC
>many|TRBV12-3/TRBV12-4|TRBD2|TRBJ2-3
CATESGREDTQYF
TGTGCCACCGAGAGCGGGAGGGAAGATACGCAGTATTTT
>NA|TRBV7-2|TRBD2|TRBJ2-3
CASSSPGLGSDTQYF
TGTGCCAGCAGCTCCCCGGGACTAGGTTCAGATACGCAGTATTTT
>NA|TRBV7-9|TRBD2|TRBJ2-1
CASSSGLADEQFF
TGTGCCAGCAGCTCGGGACTAGCGGACGAGCAGTTCTTC
>medium-sized|TRBV7-6|NA|TRBJ1-5
CASSLADGGQPQHF
TGTGCCAGCAGCTTAGCGGACGGGGGTCAGCCCCAGCATTTT
>many|TRBV12-3/TRBV12-4|NA|TRBJ2-5
CASSLSNGGQETQYF
TGTGCCAGCAGTTTAAGCAACGGGGGACAAGAGACCCAGTACTTC